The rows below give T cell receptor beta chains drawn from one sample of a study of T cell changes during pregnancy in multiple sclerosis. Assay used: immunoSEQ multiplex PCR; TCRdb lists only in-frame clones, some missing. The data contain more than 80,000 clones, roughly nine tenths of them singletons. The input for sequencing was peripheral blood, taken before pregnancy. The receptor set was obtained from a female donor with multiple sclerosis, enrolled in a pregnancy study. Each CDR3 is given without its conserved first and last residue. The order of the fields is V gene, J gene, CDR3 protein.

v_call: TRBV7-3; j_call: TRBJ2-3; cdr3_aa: ASSLTSGGRADTQY
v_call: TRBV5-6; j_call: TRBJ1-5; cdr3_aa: ASSLGVGGIVNQPQH
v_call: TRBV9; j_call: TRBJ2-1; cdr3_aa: ASSVVPSGRLNEQF
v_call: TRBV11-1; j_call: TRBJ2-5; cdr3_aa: ASSLLSGGAGETQY
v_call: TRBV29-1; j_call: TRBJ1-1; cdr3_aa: SVEDLRVVSEAF
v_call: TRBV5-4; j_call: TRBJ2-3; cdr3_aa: ARTREAGIETDTQY
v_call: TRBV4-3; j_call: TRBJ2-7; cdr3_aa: ASSQEVRPRASYEQY
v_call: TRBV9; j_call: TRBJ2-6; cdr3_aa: ASTRSGANVLT
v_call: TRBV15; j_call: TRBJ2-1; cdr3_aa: ATRGGNEQF
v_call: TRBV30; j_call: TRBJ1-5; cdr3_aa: AYRSGGMNSNQPQH
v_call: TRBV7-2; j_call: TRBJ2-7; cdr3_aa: ASSSWTSGSSYEQY
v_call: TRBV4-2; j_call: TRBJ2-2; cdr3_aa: ASSPSGANTGELF